The text below deals with one TCR beta chain. The sample belongs to a study of human T cells and chemical hapten exposure. Across the whole study: Each week of the roughly 25-week study, patients had diphenylcyclopropenone applied to the scalp. Patch tests applied 0.01% DPC to the upper back and were scored after 6 days. Slight differences in pooled library volume were the main source of varying TCR yields across samples.

From the RACE reads, TCRdb called clonotypes with MiXCR, one entry per CDR3 protein. The sample contains just under 350,000 distinct CDR3 sequences, around 7% of which appear only once. Time point defined: patch test 1, 2 weeks after DPC sensitization. Treatment here: therapeutic diphenylcyclopropenone sensitization with weekly scalp DPC. This clonotype originated in a woman aged 18-29 years with alopecia areata. Some clones in this sample may be carry-over from other donors' samples. Sequencing was performed on whole blood, taken in connection with sensitization to the hapten diphenylcyclopropenone (DPC).

CDR3 sequence reads: CASSYDVTEAFF. The CDR3 region has the DNA TGCGCCAGCAGCTACGATGTCACTGAAGCTTTCTTT. This chain joins TRBV5-1 and TRBJ1-1, with unresolved D. The CDR3 loop spans 12 amino acids. V lost 3 bases, J lost 4 bases, and 7 bases lay in between. CDR1 is SGHRS, CDR2 YFSETQ, per germline.